These 14 T cell receptor beta chains were sequenced from one sample in a study of cytomegalovirus exposure and HLA in healthy donors. A multiplex PCR was run with 60 Vbeta primers and 13 Jbeta primers. Using immunoSEQ multiplex PCR, the repertoire was profiled, and TCRdb retains in-frame clones only, with some absent. The sample has around 120,000 clones, roughly 80% seen once; the top ten hold 8.5% to 10%. The sequenced sample consisted of PBMCs. The receptors derive from a female donor in good health and CMV-seropositive.

For the CDR3, the DNA is TGTGCCAGCTCAACAGACAGGGAAAGGAGTGAAGCTTTCTTT. Amino acid sequence: CASSTDRERSEAFF. The V gene is TRBV18, the J gene TRBJ1-1; 7 positions match TRBD1. In germline, CDR1 is KGHSH, CDR2 LQKENI. The CDR3 is 14 amino acids. The V segment lost 5 bases and the J segment 7 bases; nucleotides outside the gene matches: 10.

This chain uses TRBV7-9 with TRBJ1-2; TRBD1 is a possible D gene (5 bases). The CDR3 has 13 amino acids. Trimming removed 2 bases at V and 3 bases at J, with 7 bases between. Germline CDR1 and CDR2: SEHNR and FQNEAQ (reference sequence). This CDR3 is CASSLQTDYGYTF. In nucleotides, the CDR3 is TGTGCCAGCAGCTTACAGACAGACTATGGCTACACCTTC.

CDR3 nucleotide sequence: TGTGCCAGCAGTTACTCGAGACAGTTTTGGTATGGCTACACCTTC. Translating gives CASSYSRQFWYGYTF. V usage is TRBV6-5 and J usage is TRBJ1-2, with D possibly TRBD1 on 5 matching bases. Germline CDR1 reads MNHEY; CDR2 reads SVGAGI. V shed 0 bases and J shed 5 bases, with 13 bases lying between them. The CDR3 runs to 15 residues.

The CDR3 is CASSFQGAGNTQYF. The CDR3 DNA sequence: TGTGCCAGCAGTTTCCAGGGGGCAGGGAATACGCAGTATTTT. The V gene is TRBV27, the J gene TRBJ2-3, with 8 positions matching TRBD1. Germline-derived CDR1 and CDR2 are MNHEY and SMNVEV (reference sequence). V gave up 3 bases and J gave up 7 bases; unmatched junction bases: 6. The CDR3 runs 14 residues.

The chain recombines TRBV7-2 with TRBJ2-5; 7 bases line up with TRBD2. The germline gives CDR1 SGHTA, CDR2 FQGNSA. Trimming at V came to 1 base and at J to 3 bases, leaving 2 bases not matched to a gene. The CDR3 is made up of 14 amino acids. The CDR3 region is CASSLDLAEETQYF. The CDR3 DNA is TGTGCCAGCAGCTTAGATCTAGCGGAAGAGACCCAGTACTTC. The full variable domain, its missing parts supplied by reference TRBV7-2 and TRBJ2-5, is GAGVSQSPSNKVTEKGKDVELRCDPISGHTALYWYRQSLGQGLEFLIYFQGNSAPDKSGLPSDRFSAERTGGSVSTLTIQRTQQEDSAVYLCASSLDLAEETQYFGPGTRLLVL.

This sequence joins TRBV28 and TRBJ1-1; 8 nucleotides align to TRBD1. V gave up 6 bases and J gave up 8 bases; unmatched junction bases: 5. There are 12 residues in the CDR3. Germline V gene data show CDR1 as MDHEN and CDR2 as SYDVKM. The CDR3 protein is CASSQGALEAFF. The CDR3 DNA reads TGTGCCAGCAGCCAGGGGGCGCTAGAAGCTTTCTTT.

This clone showed up just once. This chain connects TRBV5-8 to TRBJ1-6; 8 bases are a match to TRBD1. The CDR3 consists of 16 residues. CDR1 and CDR2 (germline): SGHTS, YDEGEE. J lost 6 bases, V lost 4 bases, and 9 bases had no gene match. CDR3: CASSGTTGVGNSPLHF. The DNA for the CDR3 is TGTGCCAGCAGCGGTACGACAGGGGTGGGTAATTCACCCCTCCACTTT.

The chain is built from TRBV7-2 and TRBJ2-2; 7 positions match TRBD1. Germline CDR1 and CDR2: SGHTA and FQGNSA. V was pared by 3 bases and J by 1 base, with 8 bases of the junction left unmatched. The CDR3 spans 17 residues. The chain's CDR3 is CASSFPAGTENTGELFF. The CDR3 DNA is TGTGCCAGCAGCTTCCCAGCCGGGACAGAGAACACCGGGGAGCTGTTTTTT.

J is TRBJ1-2 and V is TRBV5-6, with D perhaps TRBD1 (5 bases). Trimming removed 4 bases from V and 6 bases from J, with 22 bases in between. CDR3 size: 16 residues. The germline V gene has CDR1 SGHDT and CDR2 YYEEEE. The CDR3 sequence is CASSPLGQPTFNGYTF. DNA for the CDR3: TGTGCCAGCAGCCCCCTGGGGCAGCCCACCTTTAATGGCTACACCTTC. The entire variable domain, with the rest obtained from reference TRBV5-6 and TRBJ1-2, is as follows: DAGVTQSPTHLIKTRGQQVTLRCSPKSGHDTVSWYQQALGQGPQFIFQYYEEEERQRGNFPDRFSGHQFPNYSSELNVNALLLGDSALYLCASSPLGQPTFNGYTFGSGTRLTVV.

The chain carries TRBV7-2 and TRBJ2-5; TRBD1 is a possible D gene (6 bases). The CDR3 is 13 residues long. Germline values: CDR1 SGHTA, CDR2 FQGNSA. V was cut by 4 bases and J by 5 bases, with 11 bases left in between. The CDR3 sequence: CASSSTGSETQYF. The CDR3 nucleotides read TGTGCCAGCAGCTCCACAGGGTCGGAGACCCAGTACTTC.

This clone was picked up one time. This sample also contains other DNA sequences that code for the same CDR3. J is TRBJ2-3 and V is TRBV9, with 9 bases lining up with TRBD2. The CDR3 spans 15 residues. The V gene end was trimmed by 0 bases and the J gene end by 3 bases; junction bases not matched to a gene: 2. Germline lookup yields CDR1 SGDLS and CDR2 YYNGEE. The CDR3 loop reads CASSVGLAGTDTQYF. For the CDR3, the DNA is TGTGCCAGCAGCGTAGGGCTAGCGGGGACAGATACGCAGTATTTT.

This clone was counted between two and nine times. This CDR3 is also generated by other DNA sequences in the sample. The gene calls are TRBV5-1 and TRBJ1-1; perhaps TRBD1 as D (5 bases). Trimming left V 0 bases short and J 4 bases short, with 7 bases between. CDR3 length: 13 residues. Germline-derived CDR1 and CDR2 are SGHRS and YFSETQ. CDR3 bases: TGCGCCAGCAGCTTGGGCGGGGGCACTGAAGCTTTCTTT. The encoded protein is CASSLGGGTEAFF.

V is TRBV6-6 and J is TRBJ1-4; D is perhaps TRBD1 (6 bases). The CDR3 runs 15 residues. Trimming took off 6 bases at V and 8 bases at J, with 19 bases between the two ends. The germline V gene has CDR1 MNHNY and CDR2 SVGAGI (reference sequence). The CDR3 protein is CASRLLTGRGEKLFF. The CDR3 coding sequence is TGTGCCAGCAGGCTATTAACGGGCAGGGGAGAAAAACTGTTTTTT.

The CDR3: CASSPNRGNTGELFF. In DNA, the CDR3 is TGTGCCAGCTCACCAAACAGGGGTAACACCGGGGAGCTGTTTTTT. The chain employs TRBV18 and TRBJ2-2; TRBD1 matches at 7 bases. Trimming took 2 bases from V and 2 from J; bases not matched to a gene: 2. Germline V gives CDR1 KGHSH, CDR2 LQKENI. The CDR3 consists of 15 residues.